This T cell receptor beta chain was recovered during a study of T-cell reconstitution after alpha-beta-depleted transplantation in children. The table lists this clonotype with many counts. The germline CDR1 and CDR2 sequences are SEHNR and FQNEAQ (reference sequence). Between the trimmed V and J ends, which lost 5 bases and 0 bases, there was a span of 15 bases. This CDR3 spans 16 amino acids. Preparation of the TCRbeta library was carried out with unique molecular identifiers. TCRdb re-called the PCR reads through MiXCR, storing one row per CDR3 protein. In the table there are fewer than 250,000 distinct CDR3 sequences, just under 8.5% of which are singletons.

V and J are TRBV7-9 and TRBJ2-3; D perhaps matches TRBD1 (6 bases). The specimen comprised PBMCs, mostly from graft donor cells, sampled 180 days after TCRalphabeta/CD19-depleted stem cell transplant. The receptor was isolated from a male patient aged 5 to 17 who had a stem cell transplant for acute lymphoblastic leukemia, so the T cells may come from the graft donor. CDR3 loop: CASSRLGGTSTDTQYF. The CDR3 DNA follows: TGTGCCAGCAGCCGCCTAGGGGGTACTAGCACAGATACGCAGTATTTT.